The 23 T cell receptor beta chains given below trace back to one sample, sequenced in a study of metastatic and nonmetastatic thyroid tumors. No treatment had been given to any patient before thyroid surgery. TCRdb re-called the PCR reads via MiXCR. The sample carries about 4,300 clones, 37% recorded once. The sequenced sample was tumor tissue. The origin of the receptors is a male donor with papillary thyroid cancer or a benign thyroid nodule (not recorded which). Some clones in this sample may be carry-over from other donors' samples.

This clone has ten or more counts. A read error may be the cause here, since a much bigger clone is one base away. CDR3 region: CASSQTDLGTEAFF. CDR3 bases: TGTGCCAGCAGCCAGACGGATCTTGGCACTGAAGCTTTCTTT. The chain combines TRBV7-6 with TRBJ1-1; D is unresolved. The CDR3 is 14 residues long. The V and J ends lost 5 bases and 4 bases respectively, with 14 bases between them. Germline V CDR1 and CDR2: SGHVS, FNYEAQ.

The chain recombines TRBV19 with TRBJ1-5; TRBD1 agrees at 8 bases. Germline V gene lookup returns CDR1 LNHDA and CDR2 SQIVND (reference sequence). The J segment lost 2 bases and the V segment lost 6 bases, leaving 3 bases of the junction unmatched. The CDR3 covers 14 residues. This CDR3 is CASSMTGGNQPQHF. The CDR3 bases are TGTGCCAGTAGCATGACAGGGGGCAATCAGCCCCAGCATTTT.

This clone was counted between two and nine times. J is TRBJ2-1 and V is TRBV12-3 or TRBV12-4; D not resolved. This CDR3 is 14 amino acids long. The germline V and J ends were trimmed by 3 bases and 3 bases, with 9 bases remaining between them. The chain's CDR3 is CASSLGSFYNEQFF. The CDR3 bases are TGTGCCAGCAGTTTGGGCAGTTTCTACAATGAGCAGTTCTTC.

The V gene is TRBV7-2, the J gene TRBJ1-6; no reliable D call. CDR1 and CDR2 (germline): SGHTA, FQGNSA. The CDR3 spans 14 residues. V was pared by 5 bases and J by 9 bases, with 14 bases between. This chain's CDR3 is CASSMERVGSPLHF. DNA for the CDR3: TGTGCCAGCAGCATGGAGCGGGTGGGTTCACCCCTCCACTTT.

The chain is built from TRBV9 and TRBJ2-1, with D perhaps matching TRBD2 (6 bases). The CDR3 length is 15 residues. V lost 3 bases and J lost 10, with 20 bases in between. CDR1 and CDR2 (germline): SGDLS, YYNGEE. The CDR3 here is CASSGAMEGSLEQFF. The CDR3 DNA follows: TGTGCCAGCAGCGGTGCAATGGAGGGATCTTTGGAGCAGTTCTTC.

This clone showed up just a few times. The V gene is TRBV10-3, the J gene TRBJ2-2; TRBD2 might be the D (6 bases). The CDR3 is 14 amino acids. Germline V gene data show CDR1 as ENHRY and CDR2 as SYGVKD. The V end was cut by 4 bases, the J end by 4 bases, with 10 bases between. Here the CDR3 DNA reads TGTGCCATCAGTGCGGGAGAGTTCACCGGGGAGCTGTTTTTT. As protein: CAISAGEFTGELFF.

This clone was seen ten or more times. The CDR3 sequence is CASSYVQATTSSYNSPLHF. In DNA form, the CDR3 reads TGTGCCAGCAGTTATGTGCAGGCGACCACGAGCTCCTATAATTCACCCCTCCACTTT. The rearrangement links TRBV6-2 or TRBV6-3 to TRBJ1-6; unclear D gene. Germline-derived CDR1 and CDR2 are MNHEY and SVGEGT. The CDR3 loop spans 19 amino acids. Trimming took 3 bases from V and 0 from J, leaving 18 bases between them.

The V gene is TRBV6-2 or TRBV6-3, the J gene TRBJ2-1, with 7 bases that match TRBD2. Germline V CDR1 and CDR2: MNHEY, SVGEGT. The CDR3 is made up of 16 amino acids. The V and J ends lost 6 bases and 6 bases, in that order; junction bases with no gene match: 14. In DNA, the CDR3 is TGTGCCAGCAGGTCCCTAACTAGCGATCGGGGCAATGAGCAGTTCTTC. Protein sequence: CASRSLTSDRGNEQFF.

The chain combines TRBV3-1 with TRBJ2-3; no clear D. Looked up from germline, CDR1 is LGHDT and CDR2 is YNNKEL (reference sequence). The CDR3 totals 11 residues. The V gene lost 3 bases and the J gene lost 6 bases, with 4 bases spanning the gap. CDR3 sequence reads: CASSQGDTQYF. CDR3 sequence (DNA): TGTGCCAGCAGCCAGGGGGATACGCAGTATTTT.

This clone is judged large. The chain employs TRBV19 and TRBJ2-3; 7 positions agree with TRBD1. CDR3 length equals 15 residues. The junction had 6 bases not matched to a gene; V was cut back by 4 bases and J by 2 bases. The germline gives CDR1 LNHDA, CDR2 SQIVND (reference sequence). The CDR3 coding sequence is TGTGCCAGTAGTACAACCGGGACAGCCACAGATACGCAGTATTTT. Its translation is CASSTTGTATDTQYF.

The CDR3 here is CASSYQQGYGYTF. The CDR3 DNA is TGTGCCAGCAGTTACCAACAGGGCTATGGCTACACCTTC. The chain links TRBV6-6 to TRBJ1-2; D perhaps matches TRBD1 (6 bases). Germline CDR1 and CDR2: MNHNY and SVGAGI (reference sequence). V was clipped by 2 bases and J by 4 bases, with 8 bases between them. There are 13 residues in the CDR3.

This clone has just a few counts. The chain joins TRBV7-8 to TRBJ1-2; unclear D gene. CDR3 length: 13 amino acids. CDR1 and CDR2 (germline): SGHVS, FQNEAQ. Trimming stripped 1 base from V and 3 bases from J, with 6 bases between. CDR3 residues: CASSLVRDYGYTF. The CDR3 nucleotides are TGTGCCAGCAGCTTAGTACGGGACTATGGCTACACCTTC.

This sequence joins TRBV28 and TRBJ2-5; 8 nucleotides align to TRBD2. The V and J ends lost 6 bases and 3 bases, in that order; junction bases with no gene match: 3. Germline V lookup: CDR1 MDHEN, CDR2 SYDVKM. The CDR3 has 13 amino acids. CDR3 DNA: TGTGCCAGCAGACCCGGGGGGGAAGAGACCCAGTACTTC. Translating it yields CASRPGGEETQYF.

V is TRBV7-2 and J is TRBJ2-3; D not resolved. V was cut by 3 bases and J by 6 bases, with 10 bases left in between. The CDR3 is made up of 13 amino acids. Germline CDR1 is SGHTA and CDR2 is FQGNSA. This CDR3 reads CASSFNMMDTQYF. The CDR3 DNA reads TGTGCCAGCAGCTTTAATATGATGGATACGCAGTATTTT.

This chain links TRBV20-1 with TRBJ2-7; D remains ambiguous. Trimming stripped 0 bases from V and 3 bases from J, with 21 bases between. CDR1 is DFQATT and CDR2 is SNEGSKA in the germline V gene (reference sequence). The CDR3 is 17 residues long. The CDR3 loop reads CSARDVTPSRHDYEQYF. The CDR3 DNA reads TGCAGTGCTAGAGACGTCACACCAAGCCGCCATGACTACGAGCAGTACTTC.

V and J are TRBV7-2 and TRBJ2-1; D might be TRBD1 or TRBD2, each matching 5 bases. The CDR3 is 14 amino acids. V lost 5 bases and J lost 5, with 13 bases in between. Looked up from germline, CDR1 is SGHTA and CDR2 is FQGNSA. The CDR3 sequence is CASSLDRDHNEQFF. CDR3 nucleotides: TGTGCCAGCAGCCTAGACCGGGACCACAATGAGCAGTTCTTC.

This clone was found a few times. This CDR3 reads CASSIDHFISNQPQHF. CDR3 nucleotides: TGTGCCAGTAGTATAGATCACTTTATCAGCAATCAGCCCCAGCATTTT. The chain recombines TRBV19 with TRBJ1-5; D is undetermined. Germline CDR1 LNHDA, CDR2 SQIVND (reference sequence). The CDR3 is made up of 16 amino acids. Trimming shortened V by 0 bases and J by 1 base, and 10 bases separated the two germline ends.

This clone was observed a few times. V gene TRBV28 combines with J gene TRBJ1-2, with TRBD1 identical over 9 bases. Germline V lookup: CDR1 MDHEN, CDR2 SYDVKM. The CDR3 is 15 amino acids. After removal of 6 bases from V and 5 bases from J, the junction contained 10 bases not matched to a gene. CDR3 coding DNA: TGTGCCAGCAGCCCCACGGGACAGGGCCCTTATGGCTACACCTTC. It codes for CASSPTGQGPYGYTF.

The genes are TRBV20-1 and TRBJ2-2; 8 positions agree with TRBD1. V was clipped by 0 bases and J by 2 bases; unmatched bases: 5. Germline V gene data show CDR1 as DFQATT and CDR2 as SNEGSKA (reference sequence). The CDR3 covers 16 residues. CDR3 loop: CSARDVGQGNTGELFF. In DNA form, the CDR3 reads TGCAGTGCTAGAGATGTTGGACAGGGAAACACCGGGGAGCTGTTTTTT.

The gene calls are TRBV20-1 and TRBJ1-6, with D tentatively TRBD1 (6 bases). CDR1 is DFQATT and CDR2 is SNEGSKA in the germline V gene (reference sequence). This CDR3 is built from 13 residues. Trimming removed 2 bases from V and 10 bases from J, with 12 bases in between. CDR3 coding DNA: TGCAGTGCTAGAACAGGGATTGAATCACCCCTCCACTTT. Protein: CSARTGIESPLHF.

This clone was observed a few times. This CDR3 is CASSSPQGGSYGYTF. CDR3 sequence (DNA): TGTGCCAGCAGTTCCCCCCAGGGAGGGAGCTATGGCTACACCTTC. The chain combines TRBV28 with TRBJ1-2; TRBD1 is a possible D gene (5 bases). V lost 4 bases and J 4 bases, leaving 16 bases between the germline ends. The CDR3 is 15 amino acids. The germline V gene encodes CDR1 MDHEN and CDR2 SYDVKM.

Only a few counts were recorded for this clone. The gene calls are TRBV6-4 and TRBJ2-2; TRBD2 aligns across 7 bases. The CDR3 has 14 amino acids. Looked up from germline, CDR1 is MRHNA and CDR2 is SNTAGT. Trimming took 6 bases from V and 5 from J; bases not matched to a gene: 6. The CDR3 reads CASSMTRGTGELFF. CDR3 coding DNA: TGTGCCAGCAGCATGACGCGGGGGACCGGGGAGCTGTTTTTT.

This clone is classed as large. The V call is TRBV28, the J call TRBJ1-5; 8 nucleotides agree with TRBD1. The CDR3 runs to 14 residues. Per germline, CDR1 MDHEN and CDR2 SYDVKM. Trimming removed 6 bases from V and 6 bases from J; junction bases left unmatched: 7. CDR3 sequence (DNA): TGTGCCAGCAGCCCCGACAGGGGAAGTCAGCCCCAGCATTTT. It encodes CASSPDRGSQPQHF.